A selection of T cell receptor beta chains follows, all from one sample in a study of T cell changes during pregnancy in multiple sclerosis. Method: immunoSEQ multiplex PCR; TCRdb's copy keeps in-frame clones and lacks some. Seen here are around 69,000 clones, approximately 91% observed once, and the top ten hold approximately 1.5%. The sample in question was peripheral blood, obtained in the third trimester of pregnancy. The origin of the receptors is a female donor with multiple sclerosis, enrolled in a pregnancy study. Both conserved end residues are part of each CDR3. D genes are given only for firm matches. Not every row has a clone size; where given, it reads once, few, many or a size class.

clone_size d_call j_call v_call cdr3_nt cdr3_aa
. . TRBJ1-2 TRBV6-5 TGTGCCAGCAGTTCAAATGGGCAGTATGGCTACACCTTC CASSSNGQYGYTF
. . TRBJ1-1 TRBV7-9 TGTGCCAGCAGCCCCGGGGATACTGAAGCTTTCTTT CASSPGDTEAFF
. . TRBJ2-2 TRBV5-1 TGCGCCAGCAGCTTGGTACTTACCGGGGAGCTGTTTTTT CASSLVLTGELFF
once . TRBJ1-1 TRBV5-4 TGTGCCAGCAGCCCAATTACGACAGCGAACACTGAAGCTTTCTTT CASSPITTANTEAFF
. . TRBJ1-2 TRBV4-3 TGCGCCAGCAGCCAAGATGTTGGGCGTAACTATGGCTACACCTTC CASSQDVGRNYGYTF
. TRBD1 TRBJ1-6 TRBV7-9 TGTGCCAGCAGCTCTATCCGGGACAGGAATTCACCCCTCCACTTT CASSSIRDRNSPLHF
. . TRBJ1-5 TRBV15 TGTGCCACCAGCAGAGGCCAGAATATACAGGGTACCGAGCAGCCCCAGCATTTT CATSRGQNIQGTEQPQHF
. TRBD1 TRBJ1-5 TRBV28 TGTGCCAGCAGACAGGGGGCTGATCAGCCCCAGCATTTT CASRQGADQPQHF
. TRBD1 TRBJ2-5 TRBV4-2 TGTGCCAGCAGCCGTATGGGACAGGGGGACCATAAAGAGACCCAGTACTTC CASSRMGQGDHKETQYF
. . TRBJ1-1 TRBV5-6 TGTGCCAGCAGTGTGAGTGGGGGCATGAACACTGAAGCTTTCTTT CASSVSGGMNTEAFF
. TRBD1 TRBJ2-1 TRBV5-1 TGCGCCAGCAGCGGCCGGGACAGGGGGCTATCCTACAATGAGCAGTTCTTC CASSGRDRGLSYNEQFF
. . TRBJ1-6 TRBV6-4 TGTGCCAGCAGTGTTGTCAGCTCCTATAATTCACCCCTCCACTTT CASSVVSSYNSPLHF
. . TRBJ2-2 TRBV15 TGTGCCACCAGCAAGGGAGGCTCGCTCCGACCCGGGGAGCTGTTTTTT CATSKGGSLRPGELFF
. . TRBJ1-1 TRBV7-2 TGTGCCAGCAGCTGGACTACGAACACTGAAGCTTTCTTT CASSWTTNTEAFF
. . TRBJ1-6 TRBV5-4 TGTGCCAGCAGCTCCCCTACGGCAGGGGAGAATTCACCCCTCCACTTT CASSSPTAGENSPLHF
. . TRBJ1-1 TRBV29-1 TGCAGCGTTGGGCAGGGGAACACTGAAGCTTTCTTT CSVGQGNTEAFF
. TRBD2 TRBJ2-3 TRBV30 TGTGCCTGGAACCCGGGACTAGCGGGGTTGGATACGCAGTATTTT CAWNPGLAGLDTQYF
. . TRBJ1-4 TRBV5-6 TGTGCCAGCAGCTTCTTAGGACTCAACGCCCCTAATGAAAAACTGTTTTTT CASSFLGLNAPNEKLFF
. TRBD1 TRBJ1-2 TRBV6-6 TGTGCCGGCTGGGGACAGTACGATGGCTACACCTTC CAGWGQYDGYTF
. . TRBJ1-6 TRBV19 TGTGCCAGTAGTATCCTCCGGGGGGGGCACTATAATTCACCCCTCCACTTT CASSILRGGHYNSPLHF
. . TRBJ1-6 TRBV11-2 TGTGCCAGCAGCTCAATTGGACAGAGCTCCTATAATTCACCCCTCCACTTT CASSSIGQSSYNSPLHF
. TRBD1 TRBJ2-2 TRBV13 TGTGCCAGCAGCTGGACAGGTCCAGGGGACACCGGGGAGCTGTTTTTT CASSWTGPGDTGELFF
. . TRBJ2-1 TRBV14 TGTGCCAGCAGCCAAAGGTCGACAGCCTACAATGAGCAGTTCTTC CASSQRSTAYNEQFF
many TRBD1 TRBJ1-2 TRBV7-9 TGTGCCAGCAGCTTTGGGGACAGGGTTGGAGGCTACACCTTC CASSFGDRVGGYTF
few . TRBJ2-1 TRBV7-9 TGTGCCAGCAGCATAACAGGTTACAATGAGCAGTTCTTC CASSITGYNEQFF
. . TRBJ1-6 TRBV6-5 TGTGCCAGCAAAGCTTGGTCAGGAATAAATTCACCCCTCCACTTT CASKAWSGINSPLHF
. . TRBJ2-2 TRBV29-1 TGCAGCGTTGGGGACCGGGACACCGACACCGGGGAGCTGTTTTTT CSVGDRDTDTGELFF
. TRBD1 TRBJ1-5 TRBV2 TGTGCCAGCAGGACGGTCAGGGGGGATCAGCCCCAGCATTTT CASRTVRGDQPQHF
. . TRBJ1-2 TRBV27 TGTGCCAGCAGCGGGACGGGGGGCTATGGCTACACCTTC CASSGTGGYGYTF
. . TRBJ1-1 TRBV6-6 TGTGCCAGCAGTTACCCTACTGCTAACACTGAAGCTTTCTTT CASSYPTANTEAFF
once TRBD1 TRBJ2-7 TRBV27 TGTGCCAGCACCCAGACAGGGGGCGCTCATTCGCAGTACTTC CASTQTGGAHSQYF
. . TRBJ1-1 TRBV12-5 TGTGCTAGTGGTTTGGAAGAGGAGACTGAAGCTTTCTTT CASGLEEETEAFF
. TRBD1 TRBJ1-4 TRBV27 TGTGCCAGCAGTTTATCGATTAGCCAGGGGGGGACAGGTGAAAAACTGTTTTTT CASSLSISQGGTGEKLFF
few TRBD2 TRBJ2-1 TRBV7-9 TGTGCCAGCAGCTTAGCCCTAGCGGGGGGGTTTTATGAGCAGTTCTTC CASSLALAGGFYEQFF
. TRBD2 TRBJ2-7 TRBV10-2 TGCGCCAGCACCCAGAGAACTAGCGGCCTCTCCTACGAGCAGTACTTC CASTQRTSGLSYEQYF
. . TRBJ1-2 TRBV9 TGTGCCAGCAGCGTAGAGGGGGTCGGGATCTCGTATGGCTACACCTTC CASSVEGVGISYGYTF
. . TRBJ1-3 TRBV9 TGTGCCAGCAGCGTAGCTTCTGGAAACACCATATATTTT CASSVASGNTIYF
. . TRBJ1-3 TRBV5-1 TGCGCCAGCAGCCTACAGGGTAGGGGAAACACCATATATTTT CASSLQGRGNTIYF
. TRBD1 TRBJ1-2 TRBV30 TGTGCCTGGAGTTGGGACAGAGAGAACTATGGCTACACCTTC CAWSWDRENYGYTF
. . TRBJ2-1 TRBV28 TGTGCCAGCAGTCGTCGGGGAGGCAGCTCCTACAATGAGCAGTTCTTC CASSRRGGSSYNEQFF
. . TRBJ1-3 TRBV2 TGTGCCAGCAGTGTACAGGGCTCTGGAAACACCATATATTTT CASSVQGSGNTIYF
. . TRBJ2-5 TRBV30 TGTGCCTGGGGGGCGGGCGGGGCTCGAGGGGAGACCCAGTACTTC CAWGAGGARGETQYF
. . TRBJ1-6 TRBV15 TGTGCCACCAGCAGAGATCCGAGGAGCTCCTATAATTCACCCCTCCACTTT CATSRDPRSSYNSPLHF
. . TRBJ2-7 TRBV7-2 TGTGCCAGCAGCTTAAGGACAGATAACGAGCAGTACTTC CASSLRTDNEQYF
few TRBD1 TRBJ2-7 TRBV2 TGTGCCAGCAGCCAATACAGGGGTAGCGAGCAGTACTTC CASSQYRGSEQYF
. TRBD1 TRBJ2-7 TRBV9 TGTGCCAGCAGCGTAGGGGACAGGGATGTGTTGGAGCAGTACTTC CASSVGDRDVLEQYF
. . TRBJ1-5 TRBV28 TGTGCAACTACAGGGCTTAATCAGCCCCAGCATTTT CATTGLNQPQHF
. . TRBJ1-3 TRBV5-4 TGTGCCAGCAGCCGAGGGCACCTGAGCTCTGGAAACACCATATATTTT CASSRGHLSSGNTIYF
. . TRBJ2-7 TRBV7-3 TGTGCCAGCAGCTCCCGGGGGAGGAGCTCCTACGAGCAGTACTTC CASSSRGRSSYEQYF
. . TRBJ1-1 TRBV18 TGTGCCAGCTCCCCAGAGTTGAACACTGAAGCTTTCTTT CASSPELNTEAFF
. . TRBJ2-6 TRBV6-5 TGTGCCAGCAGTTACACCCCCCCGGGGGGGGCCAACGTCCTGACTTTC CASSYTPPGGANVLTF
. . TRBJ1-2 TRBV5-1 TGCGCCAGCAGCTGGGGGCTCGCGGCTAACTATGGCTACACCTTC CASSWGLAANYGYTF
. . TRBJ1-2 TRBV27 TGTGCCAGCTCGTCAACCCCCCCTCGAGGGACAAGCTATGGCTACACCTTC CASSSTPPRGTSYGYTF
. . TRBJ2-1 TRBV5-1 TGCGCCAGCAGCTTGCCGGGCGGGGATGAGCAGTTCTTC CASSLPGGDEQFF
. TRBD1 TRBJ1-1 TRBV7-9 TGTGCCAGCAGCTTCCGGACAGGGGAACACGCGAACACTGAAGCTTTCTTT CASSFRTGEHANTEAFF
. TRBD1 TRBJ1-6 TRBV5-1 TGCGCCAGCAGCTTGGAGGGGGCAACGGGTTCACCCCTCCACTTT CASSLEGATGSPLHF
. . TRBJ2-4 TRBV6-1 TGTGCCAGCAGTGCCCAGTTTAGAGGGCACATTCAGTACTTC CASSAQFRGHIQYF